Listed below are T cell receptor beta chains from one sample, sequenced in a study of blood T cell repertoires in COVID-19. Assay used: immunoSEQ multiplex PCR; TCRdb lists only in-frame clones, some missing. Of 95,000 to 150,000 clones in the sample, more than 70% are singletons; the top ten hold more than 1.5%. The material sequenced was peripheral blood. These TCRs come from a human donor in a cohort sampled during active COVID-19. Each CDR3 is given with its conserved first and last residue. The D gene is left open where the match is weak. Rows give clone size only sometimes, using once, few, many, or a class for an expanded clone.

size	D	V	J	DNA	CDR3
.	.	TRBV6-1	TRBJ1-4	TGTGCCAGCAGTGAAGCACTAGGAGGGGCAACTAATGAAAAACTGTTTTTT	CASSEALGGATNEKLFF
.	TRBD1	TRBV19	TRBJ2-7	TGTGCCAGTAGTAAGGGACAGACGTCCTACGAGCAGTACTTC	CASSKGQTSYEQYF
.	.	TRBV18	TRBJ2-7	TGTGCCAGCTCACCCGTCAGCTACGAGCAGTACTTC	CASSPVSYEQYF
.	TRBD1	TRBV12-3/TRBV12-4	TRBJ1-5	TGTGCCAGCAGGGACAGGGAAACTCAGCCCCAGCATTTT	CASRDRETQPQHF
.	TRBD1	TRBV18	TRBJ1-2	TGTGCCAGCTCATATAGACAGGGGGCGAACTATGGCTACACCTTC	CASSYRQGANYGYTF
.	.	TRBV14	TRBJ2-3	TGTGCCAGCAGCCAAGCCAAGCGGGGCACAGATACGCAGTATTTT	CASSQAKRGTDTQYF
.	.	TRBV30	TRBJ1-6	TGTGCCTGGAGTGCCCGGGCCAGCGGTTCACCCCTCCACTTT	CAWSARASGSPLHF
.	.	TRBV12-3/TRBV12-4	TRBJ2-7	TGTGCCAGCACCTCGGACGGGACCTACGAGCAGTACTTC	CASTSDGTYEQYF
.	.	TRBV5-1	TRBJ2-3	TGCGCCAGCAGCTTGGGGAGCAACACAGATACGCAGTATTTT	CASSLGSNTDTQYF
.	TRBD1	TRBV16	TRBJ1-2	TGTGCCAGCAGCCAAGGGACCCACAGGGGTGGTGGTGGCTACACCTTC	CASSQGTHRGGGGYTF
.	.	TRBV25-1	TRBJ2-3	TGTGCCAGCAGCGGGATCACAGATACGCAGTATTTT	CASSGITDTQYF
.	.	TRBV7-9	TRBJ2-1	TGTGCCAGCAGCTTAGGGACTGTAACGAACAATGAGCAGTTCTTC	CASSLGTVTNNEQFF
once	TRBD1	TRBV28	TRBJ2-5	TGTGCCATCAGCCGGACAGGGTCGGGCGGGGAGACCCAGTACTTC	CAISRTGSGGETQYF
.	.	TRBV24-1	TRBJ2-1	TGTGCCACCAGTGATTATTTGCGTGAGCAGTTCTTC	CATSDYLREQFF
.	.	TRBV6-5	TRBJ1-1	TGTGCCAGCAGAGGGGTAGGTGAAGCTTTCTTT	CASRGVGEAFF